This T cell receptor beta chain was retrieved from a study of T cell changes during pregnancy in multiple sclerosis (dated by TCRdb to the late 2010s). Turning to the overall study: The study looked at changes in the T cell repertoire across pregnancy in women with multiple sclerosis.

As regards this clone: Its antigen is not yet known. One base away there is no much larger clone; base qualities are not given.

Based on the germline V gene, the CDR1 and CDR2 sequences are SGHRS and YFSETQ. V trim: 0 bases; J trim: 3 bases; unmatched bases: 7. There are 16 amino acids in the CDR3, from cysteine to phenylalanine inclusive. CDR3 DNA is the only sequence kept; it has 48 bases, read in frame from the first base. The library was built by means of the immunoSEQ multiplex PCR assay. The clones in this table, taken by TCRdb from immuneACCESS, are in-frame only. Not every clone is retained; where verified, under half of the shortfall comes from an unresolved V gene, and the cause of the rest is unknown. The table for this sample lists about 70,000 clones; 85% to 95% of them were counted only once. Jointly, the top ten make up about 0.3% of the sample.

This sequence was found in a female donor with multiple sclerosis, enrolled in a pregnancy study. The chain links TRBV5-1 with TRBJ2-3; 7 bases in the junction line up with TRBD2. This material consisted of CD4+ T cells from peripheral blood mononuclear cells, taken after pregnancy. The nucleotide sequence reads as follows: TGCGCCAGCAGCTTGGCCGGCGGGAGAGAAACAGATACGCAGTATTTT. Translated, it reads CASSLAGGRETDTQYF.